Sequencing of this TCR beta chain was carried out in a study of cytomegalovirus exposure and HLA in healthy donors. Study-wide results and caveats: Of the V segments, some could not be distinguished, including TRBV6-2 and TRBV6-3, and were excluded. Most subjects had HLA-A and HLA-B alleles reportedly predicted accurately by TCR beta sequences. A classifier reportedly called cytomegalovirus status with high sensitivity and specificity. With later analysis, a missense DCLRE1C variant became linked to TCR beta V- and J-gene trimming.

Concerning this clone: Its antigen is unknown.

The CDR3 runs 14 residues. Trimming left V 0 bases short and J 6 bases short, with 9 bases between. CDR1 and CDR2 (germline): SGDLS, YYNGEE. PCR primers comprised 60 Vbeta and 13 Jbeta primers. Assay: immunoSEQ multiplex PCR; the TCRdb copy retains only in-frame clones and omits some. The top ten clones hold 0.2% to 0.25% of a sample with under 250,000 clones, approximately 85% of them seen once. Sequenced material: PBMCs. The rearrangement joins TRBV9 to TRBJ2-2; D perhaps matches TRBD2 (6 bases). This receptor was obtained from a girl aged 2 to 10 in good health and CMV-seronegative. The CDR3 sequence is CASSVEPGAGELFF. CDR3 DNA sequence: TGTGCCAGCAGCGTAGAACCGGGGGCCGGGGAGCTGTTTTTT.